The sample holds one count of the clone carrying this TCR beta chain. The data belong to a study of blood T cell repertoires in COVID-19. As for the study in general: PBMCs, B-cell-depleted T cells, or T cells were the source of the cDNA or gDNA that made up the material.

Germline assignment: CDR1 MNHNS and CDR2 SASEGT. V shed 4 bases, J shed 0 bases, and the junction held 7 bases outside the gene matches. CDR3 length equals 16 residues. As handled by the study authors: From reference gene primer amplification, estimates of nucleated cell counts were derived. Produced via immunoSEQ multiplex PCR; TCRdb's table is partial and in-frame only. Clonal size and the V and J genes are those of that table, whereas D and trimming came from the DNA. This sample has 430,000 or so clones, with about 88% found just once. Sample: PBMCs or T cells enriched from blood (not recorded which). The chain joins TRBV6-1 to TRBJ2-7, with 9 bases matching TRBD1. The sequence was collected from a woman aged 18-29 years who had been exposed to COVID-19. The CDR3 reads CASSVGQGFNSYEQYF. The DNA for the CDR3 is TGTGCCAGCAGTGTAGGACAGGGGTTCAACTCCTACGAGCAGTACTTC.